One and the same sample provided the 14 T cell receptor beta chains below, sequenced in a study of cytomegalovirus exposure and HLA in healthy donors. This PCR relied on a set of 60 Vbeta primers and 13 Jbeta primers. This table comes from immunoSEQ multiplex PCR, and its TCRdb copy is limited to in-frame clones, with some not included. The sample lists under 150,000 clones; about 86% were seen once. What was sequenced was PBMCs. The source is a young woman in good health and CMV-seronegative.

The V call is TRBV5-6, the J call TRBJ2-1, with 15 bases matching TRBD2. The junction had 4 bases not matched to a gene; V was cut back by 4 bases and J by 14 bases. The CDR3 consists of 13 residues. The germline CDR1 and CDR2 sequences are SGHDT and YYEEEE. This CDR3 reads CASSRTSGRVKFF. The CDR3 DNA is TGTGCCAGCAGCCGGACTAGCGGGAGGGTAAAGTTCTTC.

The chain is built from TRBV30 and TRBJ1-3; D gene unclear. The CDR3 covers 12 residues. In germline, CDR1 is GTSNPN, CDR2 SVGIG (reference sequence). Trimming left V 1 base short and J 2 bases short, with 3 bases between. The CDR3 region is CAWSDTGNTIYF. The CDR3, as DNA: TGTGCCTGGAGTGACACTGGAAACACCATATATTTT. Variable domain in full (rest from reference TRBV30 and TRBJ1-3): SQTIHQWPATLVQPVGSPLSLECTVEGTSNPNLYWYRQAAGRGLQLLFYSVGIGQISSEVPQNLSASRPQDRQFILSSKKLLLSDSGFYLCAWSDTGNTIYFGEGSWLTVV.

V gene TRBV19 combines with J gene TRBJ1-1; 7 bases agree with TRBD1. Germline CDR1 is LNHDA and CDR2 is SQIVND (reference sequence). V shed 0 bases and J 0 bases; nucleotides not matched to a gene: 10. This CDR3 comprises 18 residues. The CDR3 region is CASSIDSGTAKMNTEAFF. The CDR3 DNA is TGTGCCAGTAGTATAGACTCCGGGACAGCTAAAATGAACACTGAAGCTTTCTTT.

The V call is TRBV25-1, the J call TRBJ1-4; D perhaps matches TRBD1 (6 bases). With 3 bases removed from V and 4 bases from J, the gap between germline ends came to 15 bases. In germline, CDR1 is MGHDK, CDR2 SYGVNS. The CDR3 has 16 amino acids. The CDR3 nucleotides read TGTGCCAGCAGTGACCAGCAGACAGGCCGTAATGAAAAACTGTTTTTT. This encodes CASSDQQTGRNEKLFF.

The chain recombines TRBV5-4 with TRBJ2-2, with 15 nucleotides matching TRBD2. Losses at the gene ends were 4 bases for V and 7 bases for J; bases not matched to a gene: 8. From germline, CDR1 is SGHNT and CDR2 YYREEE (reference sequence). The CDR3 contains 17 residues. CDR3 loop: CASSLGTSGGLVGELFF. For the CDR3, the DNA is TGTGCCAGCAGCCTAGGGACTAGCGGGGGGCTGGTCGGGGAGCTGTTTTTT.

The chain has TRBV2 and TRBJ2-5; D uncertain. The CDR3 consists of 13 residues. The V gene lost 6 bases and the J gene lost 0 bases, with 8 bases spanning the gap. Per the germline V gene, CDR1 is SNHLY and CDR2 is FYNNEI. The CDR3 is CASRNFYQETQYF. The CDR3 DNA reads TGTGCCAGCAGAAACTTCTACCAAGAGACCCAGTACTTC. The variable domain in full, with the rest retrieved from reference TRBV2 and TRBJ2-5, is EPEVTQTPSHQVTQMGQEVILRCVPISNHLYFYWYRQILGQKVEFLVSFYNNEISEKSEIFDDQFSVERPDGSNFTLKIRSTKLEDSAMYFCASRNFYQETQYFGPGTRLLVL.

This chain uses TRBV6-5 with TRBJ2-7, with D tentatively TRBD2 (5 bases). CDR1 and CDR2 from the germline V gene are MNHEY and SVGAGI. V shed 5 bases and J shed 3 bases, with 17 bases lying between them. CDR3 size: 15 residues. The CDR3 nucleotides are TGTGCCAGCAGTCGCGCTCCGGGAATACTCTACGAGCAGTACTTC. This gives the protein CASSRAPGILYEQYF.

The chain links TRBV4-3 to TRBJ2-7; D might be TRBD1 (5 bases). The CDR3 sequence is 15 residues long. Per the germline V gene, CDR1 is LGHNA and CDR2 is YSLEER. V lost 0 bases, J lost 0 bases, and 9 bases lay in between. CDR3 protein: CASSQDTGSSYEQYF. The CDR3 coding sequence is TGCGCCAGCAGCCAAGATACAGGAAGCTCCTACGAGCAGTACTTC.

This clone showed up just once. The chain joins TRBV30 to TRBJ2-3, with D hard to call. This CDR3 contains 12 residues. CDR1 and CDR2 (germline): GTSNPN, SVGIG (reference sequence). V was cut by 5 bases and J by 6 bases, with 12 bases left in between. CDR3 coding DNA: TGTGCCTGGGGGTTGGGCCGCGATACGCAGTATTTT. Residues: CAWGLGRDTQYF.

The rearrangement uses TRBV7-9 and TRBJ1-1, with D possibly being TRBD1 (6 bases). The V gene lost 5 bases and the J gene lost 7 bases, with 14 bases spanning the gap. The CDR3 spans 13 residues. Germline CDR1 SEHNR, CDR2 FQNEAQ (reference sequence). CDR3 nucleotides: TGTGCCAGCAGCCCACAGGGTTTTGGTGAAGCTTTCTTT. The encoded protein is CASSPQGFGEAFF.

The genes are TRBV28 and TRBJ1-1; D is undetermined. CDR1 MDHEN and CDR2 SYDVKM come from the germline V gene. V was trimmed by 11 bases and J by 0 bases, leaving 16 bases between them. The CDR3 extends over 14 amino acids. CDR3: CACNSGSLNTEAFF. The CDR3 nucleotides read TGTGCCTGTAATTCGGGGTCGTTGAACACTGAAGCTTTCTTT. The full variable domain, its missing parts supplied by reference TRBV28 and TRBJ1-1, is DVKVTQSSRYLVKRTGEKVFLECVQDMDHENMFWYRQDPGLGLRLIYFSYDVKMKEKGDIPEGYSVSREKKERFSLILESASTNQTSMYLCACNSGSLNTEAFFGQGTRLTVV.

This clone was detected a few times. Here the CDR3 reads CATIEAAYNEQFF. CDR3 in DNA: TGTGCCACCATAGAGGCGGCCTACAATGAGCAGTTCTTC. The rearrangement links TRBV10-3 to TRBJ2-1; D not resolved. This CDR3 has 13 residues. The ends were cut back, 10 bases at V and 2 bases at J, with 12 bases in the middle. From germline, CDR1 is ENHRY and CDR2 SYGVKD.

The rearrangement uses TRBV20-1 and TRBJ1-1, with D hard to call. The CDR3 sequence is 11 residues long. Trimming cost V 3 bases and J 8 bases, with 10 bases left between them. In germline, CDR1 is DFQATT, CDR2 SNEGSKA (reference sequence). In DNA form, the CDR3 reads TGCAGTGCTAGCTCACCGGTGGAAGCTTTCTTT. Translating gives CSASSPVEAFF.

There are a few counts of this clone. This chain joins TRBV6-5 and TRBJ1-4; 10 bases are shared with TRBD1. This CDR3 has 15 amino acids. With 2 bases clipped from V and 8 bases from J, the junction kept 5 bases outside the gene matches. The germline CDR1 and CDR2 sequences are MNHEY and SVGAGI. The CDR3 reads CASSYGTGAGEKLFF. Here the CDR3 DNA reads TGTGCCAGCAGTTACGGGACAGGGGCAGGGGAAAAACTGTTTTTT.